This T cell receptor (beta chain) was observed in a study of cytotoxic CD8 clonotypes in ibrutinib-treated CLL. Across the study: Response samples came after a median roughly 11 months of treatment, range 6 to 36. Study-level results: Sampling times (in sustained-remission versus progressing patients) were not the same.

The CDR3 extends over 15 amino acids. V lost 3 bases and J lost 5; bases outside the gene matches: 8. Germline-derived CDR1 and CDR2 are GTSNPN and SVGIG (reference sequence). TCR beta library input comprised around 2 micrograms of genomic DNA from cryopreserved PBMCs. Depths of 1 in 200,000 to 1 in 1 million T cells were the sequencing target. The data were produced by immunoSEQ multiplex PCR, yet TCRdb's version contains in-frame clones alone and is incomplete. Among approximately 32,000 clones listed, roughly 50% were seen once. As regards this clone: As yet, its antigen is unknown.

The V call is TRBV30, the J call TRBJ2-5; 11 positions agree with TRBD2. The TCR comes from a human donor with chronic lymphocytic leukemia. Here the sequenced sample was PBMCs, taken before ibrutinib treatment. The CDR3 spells CAWSRDSGGGETQYF. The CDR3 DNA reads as TGTGCCTGGAGCAGGGATAGCGGGGGGGGCGAGACCCAGTACTTC.